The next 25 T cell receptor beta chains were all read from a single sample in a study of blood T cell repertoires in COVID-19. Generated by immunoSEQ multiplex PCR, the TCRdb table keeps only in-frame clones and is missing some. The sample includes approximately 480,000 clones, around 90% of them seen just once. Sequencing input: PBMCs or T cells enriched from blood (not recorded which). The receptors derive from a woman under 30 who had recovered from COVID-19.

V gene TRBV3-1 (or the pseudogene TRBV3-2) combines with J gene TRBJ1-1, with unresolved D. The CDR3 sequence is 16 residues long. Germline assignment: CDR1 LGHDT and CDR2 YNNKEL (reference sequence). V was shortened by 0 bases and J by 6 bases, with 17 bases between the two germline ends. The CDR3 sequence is CASSQDVVLASAEAFF. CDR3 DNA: TGTGCCAGCAGCCAAGATGTGGTTTTGGCTAGCGCTGAAGCTTTCTTT.

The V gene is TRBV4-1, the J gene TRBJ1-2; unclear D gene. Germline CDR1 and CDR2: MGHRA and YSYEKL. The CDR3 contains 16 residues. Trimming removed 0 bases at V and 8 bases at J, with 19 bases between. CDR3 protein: CASSQDAGWAGGGYTF. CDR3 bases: TGCGCCAGCAGCCAAGATGCCGGCTGGGCGGGAGGGGGCTACACCTTC.

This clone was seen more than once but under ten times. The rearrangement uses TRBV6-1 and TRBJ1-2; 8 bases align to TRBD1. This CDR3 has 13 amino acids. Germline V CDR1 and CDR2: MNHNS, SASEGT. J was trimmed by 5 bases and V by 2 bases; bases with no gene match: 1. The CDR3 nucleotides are TGTGCCAGCAGTGAAACAGGGGGGTATGGCTACACCTTC. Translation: CASSETGGYGYTF.

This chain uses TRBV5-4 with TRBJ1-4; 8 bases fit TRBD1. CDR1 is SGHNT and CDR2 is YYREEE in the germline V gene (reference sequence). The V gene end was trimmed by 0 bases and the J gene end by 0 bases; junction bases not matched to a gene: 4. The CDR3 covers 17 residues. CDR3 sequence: CASSLDAGGATNEKLFF. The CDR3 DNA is TGTGCCAGCAGCTTGGATGCAGGGGGCGCAACTAATGAAAAACTGTTTTTT. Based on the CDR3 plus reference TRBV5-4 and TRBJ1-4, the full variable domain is ETGVTQSPTHLIKTRGQQVTLRCSSQSGHNTVSWYQQALGQGPQFIFQYYREEENGRGNFPPRFSGLQFPNYSSELNVNALELDDSALYLCASSLDAGGATNEKLFFGSGTQLSVL.

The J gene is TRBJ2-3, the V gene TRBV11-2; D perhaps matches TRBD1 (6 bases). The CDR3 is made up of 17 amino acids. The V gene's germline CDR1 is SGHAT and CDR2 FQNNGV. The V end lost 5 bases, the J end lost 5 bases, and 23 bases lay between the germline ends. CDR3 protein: CASSPMGAGRVEDTQYF. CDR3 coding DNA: TGTGCCAGCAGCCCTATGGGGGCGGGCAGGGTTGAAGATACGCAGTATTTT.

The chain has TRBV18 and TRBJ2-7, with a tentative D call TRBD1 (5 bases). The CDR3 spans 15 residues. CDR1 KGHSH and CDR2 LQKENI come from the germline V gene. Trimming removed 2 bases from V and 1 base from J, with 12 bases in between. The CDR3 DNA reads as TGTGCCAGCTCACCAAGGTTGGGGCCTTCCTACGAGCAGTACTTC. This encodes CASSPRLGPSYEQYF.

The CDR3 is CASSEFFGNTEAFF. Written as DNA, the CDR3 is TGTGCCAGCAGTGAATTCTTCGGTAACACTGAAGCTTTCTTT. The chain uses TRBV6-1 and TRBJ1-1; D not certain. Trimming took off 2 bases at V and 2 bases at J, with 9 bases between the two ends. Germline values: CDR1 MNHNS, CDR2 SASEGT. The CDR3 sequence is 14 residues long.

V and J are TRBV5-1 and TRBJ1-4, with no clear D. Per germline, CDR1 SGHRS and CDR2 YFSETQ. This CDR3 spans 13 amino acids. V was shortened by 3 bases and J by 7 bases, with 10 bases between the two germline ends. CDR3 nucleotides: TGCGCCAGCAGCTCCCACAGTGGTGAAAAACTGTTTTTT. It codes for CASSSHSGEKLFF.

The CDR3 is CASSQFPGSTYEQYF. The CDR3 nucleotides read TGTGCCAGCAGTCAGTTTCCGGGAAGTACCTACGAGCAGTACTTC. This sequence joins TRBV5-6 and TRBJ2-7; a weak D match, TRBD2 (5 bases). Germline CDR1 reads SGHDT; CDR2 reads YYEEEE. The ends were cut back, 5 bases at V and 2 bases at J, with 17 bases in the middle. CDR3 length: 15 residues.

The CDR3, as DNA: TGTGCCAGCAGTTACAGGGGGCTCGGGATCGGCTACACCTTC. Translated, it gives CASSYRGLGIGYTF. This chain uses TRBV6-5 with TRBJ1-2, with 7 bases lining up with TRBD1. Germline values: CDR1 MNHEY, CDR2 SVGAGI. V shed 2 bases, J shed 8 bases, and the junction held 8 bases outside the gene matches. The CDR3 contains 14 residues.

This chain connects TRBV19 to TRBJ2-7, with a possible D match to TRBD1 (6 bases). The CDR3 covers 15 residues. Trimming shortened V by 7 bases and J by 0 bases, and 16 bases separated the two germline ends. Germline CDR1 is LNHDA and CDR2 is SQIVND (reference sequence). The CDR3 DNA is TGTGCCAGTACGGTAGCGTGGGGGCTCTCCTACGAGCAGTACTTC. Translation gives CASTVAWGLSYEQYF.

Written as DNA, the CDR3 is TGTGCCAGCAGTTTAGACAGGGGGAAAGAGACCCAGTACTTC. This encodes CASSLDRGKETQYF. The rearrangement links TRBV28 to TRBJ2-5; 9 bases agree with TRBD1. Per germline, CDR1 MDHEN and CDR2 SYDVKM. V shed 2 bases and J 3 bases; nucleotides not matched to a gene: 1. CDR3 length equals 14 residues.

CDR3 protein: CASSLFNYVYEQYF. CDR3 in DNA: TGTGCCAGCAGCTTGTTTAACTACGTCTACGAGCAGTACTTC. V gene TRBV7-2 combines with J gene TRBJ2-7; D gene uncertain. V lost 3 bases and J 3 bases, leaving 12 bases between the germline ends. CDR1 and CDR2 (germline): SGHTA, FQGNSA. This CDR3 comprises 14 residues.

CDR3 amino acids: CASSPGEGGQPQHF. CDR3 nucleotide sequence: TGTGCCAGCAGCCCAGGGGAGGGTGGCCAGCCCCAGCATTTT. The chain links TRBV2 to TRBJ1-5; possibly TRBD1 for D (6 bases). Per the germline V gene, CDR1 is SNHLY and CDR2 is FYNNEI. The CDR3 has 14 amino acids. V was trimmed by 6 bases and J by 7 bases, leaving 16 bases between them.

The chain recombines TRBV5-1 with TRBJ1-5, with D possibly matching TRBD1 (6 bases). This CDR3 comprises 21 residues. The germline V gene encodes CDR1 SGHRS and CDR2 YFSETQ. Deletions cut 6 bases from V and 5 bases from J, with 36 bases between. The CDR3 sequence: CASKLERELNREGGPDQPQHF. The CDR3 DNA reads TGCGCCAGCAAACTTGAGAGAGAGCTGAACAGGGAGGGGGGTCCCGATCAGCCCCAGCATTTT.

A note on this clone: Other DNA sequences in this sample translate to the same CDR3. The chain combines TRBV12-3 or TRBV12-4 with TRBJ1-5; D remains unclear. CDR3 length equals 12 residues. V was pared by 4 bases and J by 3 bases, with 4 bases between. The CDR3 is CASSSHNQPQHF. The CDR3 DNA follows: TGTGCCAGCAGTTCACACAATCAGCCCCAGCATTTT.

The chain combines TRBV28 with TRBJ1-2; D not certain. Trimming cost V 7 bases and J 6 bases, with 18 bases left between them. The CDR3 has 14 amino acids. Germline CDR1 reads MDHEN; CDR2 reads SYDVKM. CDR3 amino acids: CASKDSGRGNGYTF. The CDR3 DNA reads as TGTGCCAGCAAGGATAGTGGCAGAGGAAATGGCTACACCTTC.

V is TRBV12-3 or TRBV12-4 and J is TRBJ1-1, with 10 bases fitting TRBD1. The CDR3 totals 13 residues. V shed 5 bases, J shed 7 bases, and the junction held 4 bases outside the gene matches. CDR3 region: CASSGDRGYEAFF. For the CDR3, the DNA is TGTGCCAGCAGTGGGGACAGGGGATATGAAGCTTTCTTT.

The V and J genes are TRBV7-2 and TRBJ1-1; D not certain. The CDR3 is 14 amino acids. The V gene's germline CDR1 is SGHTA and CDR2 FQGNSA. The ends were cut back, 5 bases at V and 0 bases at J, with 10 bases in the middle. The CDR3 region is CASSPRLLNTEAFF. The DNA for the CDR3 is TGTGCCAGCAGCCCGAGACTCCTGAACACTGAAGCTTTCTTT.

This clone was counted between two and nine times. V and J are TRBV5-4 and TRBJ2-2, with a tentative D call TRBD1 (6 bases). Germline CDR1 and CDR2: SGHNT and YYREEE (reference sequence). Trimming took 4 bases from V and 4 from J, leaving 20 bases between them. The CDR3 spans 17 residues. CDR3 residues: CASSPAGTQSTTGELFF. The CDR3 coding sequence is TGTGCCAGCAGCCCCGCCGGGACACAGAGTACCACCGGGGAGCTGTTTTTT.

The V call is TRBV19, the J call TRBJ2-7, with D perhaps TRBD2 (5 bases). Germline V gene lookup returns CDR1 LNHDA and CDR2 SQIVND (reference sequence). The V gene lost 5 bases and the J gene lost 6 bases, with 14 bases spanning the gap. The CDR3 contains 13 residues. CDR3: CASSQTGIPEQYF. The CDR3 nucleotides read TGTGCCAGTAGTCAGACCGGGATACCCGAGCAGTACTTC.

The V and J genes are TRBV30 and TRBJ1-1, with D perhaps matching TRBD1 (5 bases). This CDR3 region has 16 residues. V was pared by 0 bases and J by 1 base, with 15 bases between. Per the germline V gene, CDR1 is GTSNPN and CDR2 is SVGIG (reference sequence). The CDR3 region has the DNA TGTGCCTGGAGTGTAAGTTATGGTAGGGGGAACACTGAAGCTTTCTTT. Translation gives CAWSVSYGRGNTEAFF.

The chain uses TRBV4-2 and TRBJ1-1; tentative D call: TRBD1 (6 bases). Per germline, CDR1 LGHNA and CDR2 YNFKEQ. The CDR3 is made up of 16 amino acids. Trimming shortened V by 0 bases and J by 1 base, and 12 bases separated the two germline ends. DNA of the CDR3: TGTGCCAGCAGCCAAGAAACCGACAGGTCGAACACTGAAGCTTTCTTT. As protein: CASSQETDRSNTEAFF.

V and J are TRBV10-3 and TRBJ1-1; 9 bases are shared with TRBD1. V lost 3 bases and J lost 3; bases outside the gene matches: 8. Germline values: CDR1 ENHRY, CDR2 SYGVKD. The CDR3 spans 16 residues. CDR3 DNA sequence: TGTGCCATCAGTGATAGACAGGGGGGCAAGGACACTGAAGCTTTCTTT. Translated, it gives CAISDRQGGKDTEAFF.

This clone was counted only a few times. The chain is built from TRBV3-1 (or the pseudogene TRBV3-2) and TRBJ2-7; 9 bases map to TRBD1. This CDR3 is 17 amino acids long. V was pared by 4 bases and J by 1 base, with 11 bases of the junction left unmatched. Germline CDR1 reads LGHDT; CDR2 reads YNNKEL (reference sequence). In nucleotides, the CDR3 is TGTGCCAGCAGCCCCACGGACGACAGGGGGAGGTCCTACGAGCAGTACTTC. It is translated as CASSPTDDRGRSYEQYF.